The next 6 T cell receptor beta chains were all read from a single sample in a study of blood T cell repertoires in COVID-19. This table comes from immunoSEQ multiplex PCR, and its TCRdb copy is limited to in-frame clones, with some not included. Among some 80,000 clones, just under 85% were seen once, and the ten largest hold 15% to 20%. Material for sequencing was peripheral blood. These receptors originate from an elderly man with active or convalescent COVID-19.

The rearrangement uses TRBV19 and TRBJ2-3; tentatively, D is TRBD1 (5 bases). V was clipped by 5 bases and J by 4 bases, with 10 bases between them. There are 13 residues in the CDR3. CDR1 is LNHDA, CDR2 SQIVND, per germline (reference sequence). For the CDR3, the DNA is TGTGCCAGTAGTGTACAGGAATCAGATACGCAGTATTTT. Translation gives CASSVQESDTQYF.

The V gene is TRBV5-5, the J gene TRBJ2-7, with 7 bases lining up with TRBD1. The CDR3 extends over 15 amino acids. The ends lost 0 bases at V and 2 bases at J; junction bases unmatched: 5. Germline V gene data show CDR1 as SGHKS and CDR2 as YYEKEE (reference sequence). The CDR3 sequence: CASSLVAGGAYEQYV. CDR3 nucleotides: TGTGCCAGCAGCTTGGTGGCAGGGGGTGCCTACGAGCAGTACGTC.

The chain uses TRBV7-9 and TRBJ2-1; unclear D gene. With 5 bases removed from V and 4 bases from J, the gap between germline ends came to 15 bases. Looked up from germline, CDR1 is SEHNR and CDR2 is FQNEAQ (reference sequence). CDR3 length equals 15 residues. CDR3 nucleotide sequence: TGTGCCAGCAGCGACCCCGGCGGAAGATACAATGAGCAGTTCTTC. Residues: CASSDPGGRYNEQFF.

The chain carries TRBV7-8 and TRBJ2-1; TRBD2 is a possible D gene (6 bases). This CDR3 spans 19 amino acids. With 1 base removed from V and 9 bases from J, the gap between germline ends came to 28 bases. The germline V gene encodes CDR1 SGHVS and CDR2 FQNEAQ. The CDR3 loop reads CASSLESGARPPRLGEQFF. In nucleotides, the CDR3 is TGTGCCAGCAGCTTAGAATCGGGAGCTCGGCCACCCCGTTTGGGTGAGCAGTTCTTC.

The chain joins TRBV7-9 to TRBJ2-5, with 7 positions matching TRBD1. In germline, CDR1 is SEHNR, CDR2 FQNEAQ (reference sequence). The CDR3 is made up of 13 amino acids. V trimming: 1 base; J trimming: 7 bases; junction bases outside the gene matches: 3. The CDR3 loop reads CASSLGTGRTQYF. The DNA of the CDR3 is TGTGCCAGCAGCTTAGGGACAGGTCGGACCCAGTACTTC.

The CDR3 here is CALSEQGYGKLFF. The CDR3 DNA follows: TGTGCTTTGAGCGAGCAGGGGTACGGAAAACTGTTTTTT. The chain links TRBV30 to TRBJ1-4; tentatively, D is TRBD1 (6 bases). CDR1 and CDR2 (germline): GTSNPN, SVGIG (reference sequence). The CDR3 loop spans 13 amino acids.